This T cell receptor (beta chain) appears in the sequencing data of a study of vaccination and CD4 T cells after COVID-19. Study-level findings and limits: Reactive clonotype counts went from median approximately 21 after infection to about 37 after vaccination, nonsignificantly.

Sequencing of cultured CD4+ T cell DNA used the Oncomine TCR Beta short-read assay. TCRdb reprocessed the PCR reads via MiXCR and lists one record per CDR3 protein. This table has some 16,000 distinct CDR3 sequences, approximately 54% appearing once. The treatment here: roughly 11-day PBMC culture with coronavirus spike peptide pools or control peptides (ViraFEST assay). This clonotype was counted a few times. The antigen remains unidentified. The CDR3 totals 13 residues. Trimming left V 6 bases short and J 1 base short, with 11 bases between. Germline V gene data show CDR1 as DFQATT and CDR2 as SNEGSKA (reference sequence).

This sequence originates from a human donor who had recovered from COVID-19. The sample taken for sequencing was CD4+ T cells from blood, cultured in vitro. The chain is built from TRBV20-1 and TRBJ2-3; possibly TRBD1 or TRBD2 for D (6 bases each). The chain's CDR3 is CSAEGGGTDTQYF. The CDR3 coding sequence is TGCAGTGCGGAGGGGGGCGGCACAGATACGCAGTATTTT.